This entry lists 2 T cell receptor beta chains sequenced from one sample in a study of T cell changes during pregnancy in multiple sclerosis. The method was immunoSEQ multiplex PCR; TCRdb's version includes in-frame clones alone and lacks a portion of them. The sample carries about 130,000 clones, around 97% recorded once. The sequenced sample was peripheral blood, obtained after pregnancy. These receptors came from a female donor with multiple sclerosis, enrolled in a pregnancy study.

This clone was counted a single time. V usage is TRBV28 and J usage is TRBJ1-5; 9 bases are a match to TRBD1. CDR3 length: 14 amino acids. J gave up 2 bases and V 11 bases, and 7 bases lay outside the gene matches. CDR1 and CDR2 (germline): MDHEN, SYDVKM. The CDR3 sequence: CAGGDRVGNQPQHF. The CDR3 DNA reads as TGTGCCGGGGGGGACAGGGTGGGCAATCAGCCCCAGCATTTT.

The CDR3 DNA reads TGTGCCAGCAGCTTGGGACAGATTAATGAAAAACTGTTTTTT. Its translation is CASSLGQINEKLFF. The chain carries TRBV5-5 and TRBJ1-4; maybe TRBD1 (5 bases). Trimming stripped 0 bases from V and 4 bases from J, with 7 bases between. The CDR3 is 14 amino acids. Germline-derived CDR1 and CDR2 are SGHKS and YYEKEE (reference sequence).